This T cell receptor (beta chain) came from a study of cytomegalovirus exposure and HLA in healthy donors. Regarding donors, all were healthy bone marrow donors. Germline loops: CDR1 MNHEY, CDR2 SVGAGI. The CDR3 loop spans 13 amino acids. Trimming cost V 7 bases and J 8 bases, with 17 bases left between them. The PCR made use of 60 Vbeta and 13 Jbeta primers. In the authors' methods: In a later analysis, the count reached roughly 80 million unique TCR beta chains, with roughly 11 million shared. Repertoires were generated with immunoSEQ multiplex PCR, while TCRdb's copy carries only in-frame clones and drops some. The V and J calls and clone size come from that table; D and trimming were worked out from the DNA. The table shows about 130,000 clones, with about 74% occurring only once.

This sequence was found in a woman aged 50 to 60 in good health and CMV-seropositive. Sequencing was carried out using PBMCs. The V and J genes are TRBV6-5 and TRBJ1-2; D uncertain. The CDR3 DNA is TGTGCCAGCACCGGCGGACCTAGAGGGGGCTACACCTTC. This translates into CASTGGPRGGYTF.